This entry lists 8 T cell receptor beta chains sequenced from one sample in a study of T cells in Graves' hyperthyroidism and ophthalmopathy (dated by TCRdb to about 2019). The method was multiplex PCR. The reads were generated on an Illumina HiSeq 2000. TCR beta CDR3 regions were amplified from RNA transcripts. A first-round RT-PCR of the TCR CDR3 used the HTBI primer set with the Qiagen OneStep RT-PCR kit. TCRdb took the public reads, trimmed them with fastp at Q25, ran MiXCR for clone calling and kept in-frame beta chains. Every entry covers one CDR3 protein and lists the most common genes and DNA from its rows. Recorded for this sample are under 350,000 distinct CDR3 sequences; roughly a fifth of them occurred a single time. The ten largest clones take up 50% of the sample. Material: blood. These receptors were obtained from a woman aged 50 to 60 with Graves' hyperthyroidism.

There are a few counts of this clonotype. The CDR3 bases are TGTGCCAGCAGTTTATATCACAGTCGTGGTAAGGACTATGGCTACACCTTC. This sequence encodes CASSLYHSRGKDYGYTF. The V and J genes are TRBV27 and TRBJ1-2; D call uncertain. The CDR3 has 17 amino acids. Deletions cut 1 base from V and 3 bases from J, with 18 bases between. From germline, CDR1 is MNHEY and CDR2 SMNVEV (reference sequence).

At least ten counts were recorded for this clonotype. The V call is TRBV12-3 or TRBV12-4, the J call TRBJ2-7; 7 nucleotides agree with TRBD1. Trimming removed 6 bases from V and 2 bases from J; junction bases left unmatched: 10. This CDR3 is built from 15 residues. CDR3 in amino acids: CASRGSGQRTYEQYF. As DNA, the CDR3 is TGTGCCAGCAGGGGTTCGGGACAGAGGACCTACGAGCAGTACTTC.

The V call is TRBV27, the J call TRBJ2-3; D is undetermined. The CDR3 loop spans 18 amino acids. The germline CDR1 and CDR2 sequences are MNHEY and SMNVEV (reference sequence). V was trimmed by 0 bases and J by 0 bases, leaving 16 bases between them. The DNA for the CDR3 is TGTGCCAGCAGTTTATCGGGCACCTTAACCTCTAGCACAGATACGCAGTATTTT. As protein: CASSLSGTLTSSTDTQYF.

Comments on this clonotype: At one end, the junction sequence differs from germline, possibly due to a read error. The chain carries TRBV5-1 and TRBJ1-6; 7 nucleotides agree with TRBD1. CDR3 size: 16 residues. Germline assignment: CDR1 SGHRS and CDR2 YFSETQ. The CDR3 here is CASSLVRQGDNSPLHF. The CDR3 nucleotides read TGTGCCAGCAGCTTGGTGCGACAGGGCGATAATTCACCCCTCCACTTT.

This rearrangement joins TRBV20-1 to TRBJ2-1; 8 bases agree with TRBD2. Trimming removed 3 bases from V and 5 bases from J; junction bases left unmatched: 6. The CDR3 loop spans 14 amino acids. Per germline, CDR1 DFQATT and CDR2 SNEGSKA (reference sequence). The DNA of the CDR3 is TGCAGTGCTAGGGCCCTAGCGGGTAACAATGAGCAGTTCTTC. As protein: CSARALAGNNEQFF.

In this sample, this clonotype turned up many times. This chain uses TRBV6-1 with TRBJ1-1, with D unclear. The CDR3 sequence is 15 residues long. Trimming stripped 5 bases from V and 1 base from J, with 14 bases between. Germline-derived CDR1 and CDR2 are MNHNS and SASEGT. CDR3 sequence: CASSKLRRANTEAFF. The CDR3 nucleotides read TGTGCCAGCAGTAAGTTGCGAAGGGCGAACACTGAAGCTTTCTTT.

This clonotype was counted ten times or more. This chain connects TRBV28 to TRBJ1-6, with D unclear. The CDR3 covers 15 residues. Germline CDR1 MDHEN, CDR2 SYDVKM. The ends were cut back, 7 bases at V and 5 bases at J, with 15 bases in the middle. CDR3 in DNA: TGTGCCAGCACCCAGACCGGACGGAATAATTCACCCCTCCACTTT. It yields the protein CASTQTGRNNSPLHF.

This clonotype was detected ten times or more. A much larger clone differs by one base, so this may be a read error. The chain uses TRBV28 and TRBJ2-3, with D perhaps TRBD1 (6 bases). Trimming took off 5 bases at V and 4 bases at J, with 16 bases between the two ends. Per germline, CDR1 MDHEN and CDR2 SYDVKM. The CDR3 has 15 residues. The CDR3 coding sequence is TGTGCCAGCAGTCCTCGGCAGGGGTCGGCAGATACGCAGTATTTT. Protein product: CASSPRQGSADTQYF.